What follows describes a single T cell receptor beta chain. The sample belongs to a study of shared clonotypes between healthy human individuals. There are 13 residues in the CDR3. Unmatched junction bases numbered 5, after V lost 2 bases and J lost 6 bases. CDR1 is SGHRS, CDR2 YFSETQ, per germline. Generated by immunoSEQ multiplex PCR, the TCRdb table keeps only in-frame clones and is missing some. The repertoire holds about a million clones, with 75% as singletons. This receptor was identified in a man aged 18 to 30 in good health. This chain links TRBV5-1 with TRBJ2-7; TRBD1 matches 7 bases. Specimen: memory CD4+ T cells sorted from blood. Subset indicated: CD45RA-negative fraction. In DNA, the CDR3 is TGCGCCAGCAGCTTTGGGACAGCCCTCGAGCAGTACTTC. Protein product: CASSFGTALEQYF.